The TCR beta chain described here comes from a study of shared clonotypes between healthy human individuals. Between the trimmed V and J ends, which lost 4 bases and 3 bases, there was a span of 8 bases. Germline lookup yields CDR1 SGHDT and CDR2 YYEEEE. The CDR3 runs to 12 residues. Points from the study as a whole: Only a few donors were included, so the genetic and exposure-history diversity represented was limited. Sequencing depth was predicted to influence how clonotypes are shared among donors.

Naive CD8 cells comprised CD45RO-negative, CCR7-positively selected cells, excluding terminally differentiated effector memory CD45RA+ cells. Evenly divided among several immunoSEQ plates was the genomic DNA of each subset. The repertoire was sequenced with immunoSEQ multiplex PCR; TCRdb's copy has only in-frame clones and lacks some. The repertoire includes roughly 570,000 clones, 95% to 98% of them detected once, and approximately 0.3% sits in the top ten. As concerns this clone: The antigen remains undetermined.

The chain combines TRBV5-6 with TRBJ2-7; weak D call: TRBD1 (6 bases). The source material was naive CD8+ T cells sorted from blood. The sequence was collected from a man aged 30 to 45 in good health. DNA for the CDR3: TGTGCCAGCAGCCCACAGGGCTACGAGCAGTACTTC. Protein: CASSPQGYEQYF.